The source of this TCR beta chain is a study of T-cell reconstitution after alpha-beta-depleted transplantation in children (dated by TCRdb to about 2016). The study in broad terms: The study quantitatively tracked T-cell immune reconstitution after TCRalphabeta/CD19-depleted allogeneic hematopoietic cell transplantation in children using TCR repertoire profiling.

Libraries were constructed by PCR. Sequenced using an Illumina HiSeq 2500. TCR libraries were prepared with molecular barcoding, using unique molecular identifiers to normalize TCRbeta repertoire quantification. TCRdb reanalyzed the raw reads on its own, using fastp at Q25 for trimming and MiXCR for clone calling, and kept in-frame beta chains. One record per CDR3 amino acid sequence lists the most common genes and DNA. The sample table holds about 360,000 distinct CDR3 sequences, of which roughly 15% were seen once. The ten biggest clones cover around 4% of the sample. At the junction V is shortened by 4 bases and J by 9 bases; bases outside the gene matches: 14. Including the terminal cysteine and phenylalanine, the CDR3 comprises 15 residues. Left in the record is the CDR3 DNA by itself, 45 bases read in frame from the first base. CDR1 and CDR2 are drawn from the germline V gene: SGHRS, YFSETQ. For this clonotype: Its antigen is unknown. Per-base quality was not reported, and no clone a single base away is much larger than it.

The clonotype comes from a human donor who donated a stem cell graft to a child with Fanconi anemia. The receptor chain draws on TRBV5-1 and TRBJ2-3; TRBD2 aligns with 7 central bases. The material was PBMCs, obtained from the stem cell graft. This receptor has the CDR3 CASSPVTGTKETQYF. The DNA reads TGCGCCAGCAGCCCGGTAACCGGGACTAAAGAAACGCAGTATTTT.